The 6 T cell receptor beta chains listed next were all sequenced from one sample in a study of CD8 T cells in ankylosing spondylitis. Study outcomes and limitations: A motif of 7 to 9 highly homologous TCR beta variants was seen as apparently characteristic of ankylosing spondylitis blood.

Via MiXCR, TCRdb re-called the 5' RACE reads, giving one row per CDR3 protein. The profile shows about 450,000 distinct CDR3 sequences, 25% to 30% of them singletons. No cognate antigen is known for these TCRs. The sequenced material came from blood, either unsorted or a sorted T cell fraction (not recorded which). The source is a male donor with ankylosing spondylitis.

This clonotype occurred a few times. The CDR3 sequence is CATSRATGSGEKLFF. CDR3 nucleotide sequence: TGTGCCACCAGCAGAGCCACAGGGAGTGGCGAAAAACTGTTTTTT. The rearrangement links TRBV15 to TRBJ1-4; D possibly corresponds to TRBD1 (6 bases). Trimming cost V 1 base and J 8 bases, with 14 bases left between them. CDR3 length: 15 residues. The germline gives CDR1 LNHNV, CDR2 YYDKDF (reference sequence).

The CDR3 loop is CASSRPDTEAFF. CDR3 bases: TGTGCCAGCAGCCGGCCGGACACTGAAGCTTTCTTT. The rearrangement joins TRBV3-1 to TRBJ1-1; no firm D call. The V end lost 4 bases, the J end lost 3 bases, and 6 bases lay between the germline ends. Germline CDR1 LGHDT, CDR2 YNNKEL (reference sequence). The CDR3 runs to 12 residues.

For the CDR3, the DNA is TGTGCCAGCAGCCGGTTGGGGGGGGAGGACAATGAGCAGTTCTTC. Protein sequence: CASSRLGGEDNEQFF. The rearrangement uses TRBV14 and TRBJ2-1; 7 bases align to TRBD2. Trimming removed 4 bases from V and 5 bases from J; junction bases left unmatched: 8. Germline V gives CDR1 SGHDN, CDR2 FVKESK. The CDR3 covers 15 residues.

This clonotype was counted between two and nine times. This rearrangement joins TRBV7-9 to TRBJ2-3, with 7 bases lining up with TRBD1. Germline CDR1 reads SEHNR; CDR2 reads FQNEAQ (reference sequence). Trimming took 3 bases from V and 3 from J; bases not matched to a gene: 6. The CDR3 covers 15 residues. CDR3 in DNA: TGTGCCAGCAGCTTCAGGGGCAGGGGGACAGATACGCAGTATTTT. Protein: CASSFRGRGTDTQYF.

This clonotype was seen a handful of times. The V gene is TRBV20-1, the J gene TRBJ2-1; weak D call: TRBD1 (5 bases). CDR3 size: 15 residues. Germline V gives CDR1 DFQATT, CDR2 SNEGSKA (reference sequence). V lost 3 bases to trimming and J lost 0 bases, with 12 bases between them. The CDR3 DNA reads TGCAGTGCTAGGAAGGGGCCTACCTCCTACAATGAGCAGTTCTTC. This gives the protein CSARKGPTSYNEQFF.

The CDR3 region is CSARTVRSYNEQFF. The CDR3 DNA reads TGCAGTGCCCGGACTGTCCGATCCTACAATGAGCAGTTCTTC. This chain links TRBV20-1 with TRBJ2-1, with a tentative D call TRBD2 (5 bases). The ends were cut back, 6 bases at V and 1 base at J, with 13 bases in the middle. The CDR3 loop spans 14 amino acids. CDR1 is DFQATT and CDR2 is SNEGSKA in the germline V gene (reference sequence).